This TCR beta chain is drawn from a study of blood T cell repertoires in COVID-19. The table came from immunoSEQ multiplex PCR; TCRdb's copy has only in-frame clones and leaves some out. The table includes 130,000 to 150,000 clones, roughly 90% detected once. Looked up from germline, CDR1 is KGHSH and CDR2 is LQKENI. The V segment lost 3 bases and the J segment 5 bases; nucleotides outside the gene matches: 2. The CDR3 has 14 residues. This sequence was found in a man in his fifties or sixties with active or convalescent COVID-19. The rearrangement joins TRBV18 to TRBJ1-1, with 11 bases matching TRBD1. The sample consisted of peripheral blood. In DNA form, the CDR3 reads TGTGCCAGCTCACCGGGACAGGGGGTGACTGAAGCTTTCTTT. The encoded protein is CASSPGQGVTEAFF.